This T cell receptor beta chain was captured in a study of blood T cell repertoires in COVID-19. Study-wide background: In each case, the material was cDNA or gDNA derived from T cells, B-cell-depleted T cells, or PBMCs.

This clone has more than one count but fewer than ten. In the source study's methods: The authors estimated nucleated cell counts from reference gene primer amplification. The assay was immunoSEQ multiplex PCR, and TCRdb's table has in-frame clones only and misses some. V, J and clone size are those of that table, while D and trimming were read from the DNA. The sample lists some 380,000 clones; nearly 90% were seen once. The TCR originated in a man aged 18 to 35 with active or convalescent COVID-19. Sample: peripheral blood.

CDR3 nucleotides: TGTGCCAGTAGTACGAGACTAGCAGGTGAGCAGTTCTTC. Its translation is CASSTRLAGEQFF. The J gene is TRBJ2-1, the V gene TRBV19, with 7 bases that match TRBD2. Germline V gene lookup returns CDR1 LNHDA and CDR2 SQIVND (reference sequence). This CDR3 contains 13 residues. Trimming took 4 bases from V and 9 from J; bases not matched to a gene: 6.